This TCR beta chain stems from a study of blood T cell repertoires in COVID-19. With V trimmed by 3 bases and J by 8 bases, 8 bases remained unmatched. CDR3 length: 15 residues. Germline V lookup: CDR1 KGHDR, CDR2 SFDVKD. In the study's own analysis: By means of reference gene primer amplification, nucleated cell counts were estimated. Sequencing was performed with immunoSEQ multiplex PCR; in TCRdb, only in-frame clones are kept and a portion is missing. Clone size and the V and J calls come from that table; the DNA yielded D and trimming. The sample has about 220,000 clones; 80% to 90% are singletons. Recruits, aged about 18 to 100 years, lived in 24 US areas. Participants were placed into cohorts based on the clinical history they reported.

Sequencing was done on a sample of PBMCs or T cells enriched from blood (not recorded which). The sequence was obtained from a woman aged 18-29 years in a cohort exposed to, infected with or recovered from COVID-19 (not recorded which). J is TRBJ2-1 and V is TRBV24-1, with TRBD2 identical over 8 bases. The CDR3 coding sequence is TGTGCCACCAGTGATATTCATGGGACTAGTGATGAGCAGTTCTTC. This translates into CATSDIHGTSDEQFF.